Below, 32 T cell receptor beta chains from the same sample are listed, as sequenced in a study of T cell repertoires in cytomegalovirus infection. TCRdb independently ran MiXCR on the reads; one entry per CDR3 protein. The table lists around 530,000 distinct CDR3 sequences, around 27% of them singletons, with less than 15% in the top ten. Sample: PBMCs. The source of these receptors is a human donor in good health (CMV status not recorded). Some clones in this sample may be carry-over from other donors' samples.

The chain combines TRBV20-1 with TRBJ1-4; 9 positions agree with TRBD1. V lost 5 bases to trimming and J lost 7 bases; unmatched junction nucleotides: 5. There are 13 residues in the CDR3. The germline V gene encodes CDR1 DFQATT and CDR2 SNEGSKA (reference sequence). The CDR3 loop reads CSAFDRGGEKLFF. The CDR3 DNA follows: TGCAGTGCTTTTGACAGGGGGGGTGAAAAACTGTTTTTT.

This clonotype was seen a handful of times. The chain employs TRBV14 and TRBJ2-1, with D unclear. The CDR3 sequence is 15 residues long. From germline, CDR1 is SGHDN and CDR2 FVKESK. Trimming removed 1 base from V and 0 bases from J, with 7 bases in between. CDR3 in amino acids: CASSQGLSSYNEQFF. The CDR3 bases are TGTGCCAGCAGCCAAGGACTGAGCTCCTACAATGAGCAGTTCTTC.

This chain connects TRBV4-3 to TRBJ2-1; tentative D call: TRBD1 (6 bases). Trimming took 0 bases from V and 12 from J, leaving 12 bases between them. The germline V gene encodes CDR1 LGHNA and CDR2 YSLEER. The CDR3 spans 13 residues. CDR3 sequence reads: CASSQDIQGGQFF. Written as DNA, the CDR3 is TGCGCCAGCAGCCAAGATATTCAAGGGGGGCAGTTCTTC.

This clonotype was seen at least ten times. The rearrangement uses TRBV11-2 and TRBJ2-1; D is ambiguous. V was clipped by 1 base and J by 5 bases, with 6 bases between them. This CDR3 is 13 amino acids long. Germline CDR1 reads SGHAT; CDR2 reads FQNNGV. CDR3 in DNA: TGTGCCAGCAGCTTAGCGCGGCACAATGAGCAGTTCTTC. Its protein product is CASSLARHNEQFF. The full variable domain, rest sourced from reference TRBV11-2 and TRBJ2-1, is EAGVAQSPRYKIIEKRQSVAFWCNPISGHATLYWYQQILGQGPKLLIQFQNNGVVDDSQLPKDRFSAERLKGVDSTLKIQPAKLEDSAVYLCASSLARHNEQFFGPGTRLTVL.

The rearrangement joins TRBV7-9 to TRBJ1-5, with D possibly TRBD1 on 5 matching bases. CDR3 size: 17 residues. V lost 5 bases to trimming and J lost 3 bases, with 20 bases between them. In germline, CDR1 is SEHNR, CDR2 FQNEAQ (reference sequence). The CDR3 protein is CASSLGGLGRDNQPQHF. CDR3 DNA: TGTGCCAGCAGCCTTGGCGGGTTGGGCAGGGACAATCAGCCCCAGCATTTT.

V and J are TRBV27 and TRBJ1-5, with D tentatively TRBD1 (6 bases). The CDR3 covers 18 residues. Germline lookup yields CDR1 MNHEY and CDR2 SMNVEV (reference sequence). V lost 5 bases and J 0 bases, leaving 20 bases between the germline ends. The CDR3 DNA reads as TGTGCCAGCAGTCCTTTCCGAACGGACAGCAATAGCAATCAGCCCCAGCATTTT. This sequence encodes CASSPFRTDSNSNQPQHF.

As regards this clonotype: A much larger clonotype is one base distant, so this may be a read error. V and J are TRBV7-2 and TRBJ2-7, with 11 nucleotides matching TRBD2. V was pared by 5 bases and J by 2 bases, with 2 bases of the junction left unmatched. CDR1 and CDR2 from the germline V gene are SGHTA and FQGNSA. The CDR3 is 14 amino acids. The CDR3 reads CASSNSGRAYEQYF. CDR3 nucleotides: TGTGCCAGCAGCAATAGCGGGAGGGCCTACGAGCAGTACTTC.

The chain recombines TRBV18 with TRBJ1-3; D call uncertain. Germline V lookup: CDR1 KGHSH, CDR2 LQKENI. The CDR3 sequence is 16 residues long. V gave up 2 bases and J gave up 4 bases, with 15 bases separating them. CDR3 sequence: CASSPGKGNRGNTIYF. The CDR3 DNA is TGTGCCAGCTCACCAGGGAAAGGAAATCGGGGAAACACCATATATTTT.

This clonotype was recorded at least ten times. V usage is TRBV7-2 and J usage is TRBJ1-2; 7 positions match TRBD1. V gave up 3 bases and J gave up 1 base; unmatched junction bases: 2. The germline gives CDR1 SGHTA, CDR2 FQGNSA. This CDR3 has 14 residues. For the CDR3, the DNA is TGTGCCAGCAGCTTCAGGGGGGATAACTATGGCTACACCTTC. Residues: CASSFRGDNYGYTF.

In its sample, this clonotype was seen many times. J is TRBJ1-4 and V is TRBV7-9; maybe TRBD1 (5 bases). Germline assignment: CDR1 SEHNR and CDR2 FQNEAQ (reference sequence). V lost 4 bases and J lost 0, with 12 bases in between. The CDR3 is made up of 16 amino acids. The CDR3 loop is CASSWGRVATNEKLFF. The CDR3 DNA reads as TGTGCCAGCAGCTGGGGACGGGTCGCAACTAATGAAAAACTGTTTTTT. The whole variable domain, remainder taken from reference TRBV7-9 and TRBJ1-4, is DTGVSQNPRHKITKRGQNVTFRCDPISEHNRLYWYRQTLGQGPEFLTYFQNEAQLEKSRLLSDRFSAERPKGSFSTLEIQRTEQGDSAMYLCASSWGRVATNEKLFFGSGTQLSVL.

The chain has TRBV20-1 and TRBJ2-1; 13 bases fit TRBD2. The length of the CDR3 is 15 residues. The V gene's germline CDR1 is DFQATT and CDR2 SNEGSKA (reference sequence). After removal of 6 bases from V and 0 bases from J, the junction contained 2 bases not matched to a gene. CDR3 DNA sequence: TGCAGTGCGGGGACTAGCGGGATCTCCTACAATGAGCAGTTCTTC. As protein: CSAGTSGISYNEQFF.

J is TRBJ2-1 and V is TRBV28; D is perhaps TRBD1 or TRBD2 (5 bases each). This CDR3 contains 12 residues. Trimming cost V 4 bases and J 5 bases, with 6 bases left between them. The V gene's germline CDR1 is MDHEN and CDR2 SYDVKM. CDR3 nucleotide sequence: TGTGCCAGCAGTTGGGGGAACAATGAGCAGTTCTTC. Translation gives CASSWGNNEQFF.

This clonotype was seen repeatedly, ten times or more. The CDR3 DNA reads TGTGCCAGCAGTCCACAGGGTAAGGGCACTGAAGCTTTCTTT. Protein product: CASSPQGKGTEAFF. V usage is TRBV12-3 or TRBV12-4 and J usage is TRBJ1-1; D may be TRBD1 (6 bases). CDR3 length: 14 amino acids. The V end lost 5 bases, the J end lost 4 bases, and 14 bases lay between the germline ends.

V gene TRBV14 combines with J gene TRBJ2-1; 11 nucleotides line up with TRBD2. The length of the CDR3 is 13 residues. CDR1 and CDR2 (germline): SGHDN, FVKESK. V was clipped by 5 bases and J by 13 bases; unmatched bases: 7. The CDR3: CASSSNSGRAQFF. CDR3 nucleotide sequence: TGTGCCAGCAGCTCAAATAGCGGGAGGGCCCAGTTCTTC. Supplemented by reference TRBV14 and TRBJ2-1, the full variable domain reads EAGVTQFPSHSVIEKGQTVTLRCDPISGHDNLYWYRRVMGKEIKFLLHFVKESKQDESGMPNNRFLAERTGGTYSTLKVQPAELEDSGVYFCASSSNSGRAQFFGPGTRLTVL.

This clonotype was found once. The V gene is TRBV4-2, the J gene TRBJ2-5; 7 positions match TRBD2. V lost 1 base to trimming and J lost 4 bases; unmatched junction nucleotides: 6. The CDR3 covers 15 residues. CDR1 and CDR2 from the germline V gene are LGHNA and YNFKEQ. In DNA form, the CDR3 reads TGTGCCAGCAGCCAAGGGACTAGTGGTGGAGAGACCCAGTACTTC. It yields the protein CASSQGTSGGETQYF.

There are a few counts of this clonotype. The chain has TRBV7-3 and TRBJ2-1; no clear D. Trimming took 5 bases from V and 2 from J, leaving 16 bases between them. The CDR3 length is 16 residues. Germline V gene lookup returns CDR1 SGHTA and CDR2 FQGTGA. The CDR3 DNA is TGTGCCAGCAGCCACACTCGCAACCCCACCTACAATGAGCAGTTCTTC. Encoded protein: CASSHTRNPTYNEQFF.

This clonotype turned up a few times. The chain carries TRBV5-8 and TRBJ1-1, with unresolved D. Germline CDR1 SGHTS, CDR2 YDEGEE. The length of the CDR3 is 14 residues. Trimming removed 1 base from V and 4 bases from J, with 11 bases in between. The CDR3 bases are TGTGCCAGCAGCTTGTTGGCAGGCGGCACTGAAGCTTTCTTT. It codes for CASSLLAGGTEAFF.

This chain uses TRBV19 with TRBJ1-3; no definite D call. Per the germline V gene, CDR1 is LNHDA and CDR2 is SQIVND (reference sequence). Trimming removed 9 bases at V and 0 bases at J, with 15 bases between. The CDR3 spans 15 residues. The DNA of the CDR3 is TGTGCCAGCTCCTGGACCGAAAGCTCTGGAAACACCATATATTTT. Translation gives CASSWTESSGNTIYF.

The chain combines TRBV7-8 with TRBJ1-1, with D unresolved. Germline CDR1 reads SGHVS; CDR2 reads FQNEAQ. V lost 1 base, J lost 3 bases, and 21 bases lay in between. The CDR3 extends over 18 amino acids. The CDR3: CASSLDNRAIDTYTEAFF. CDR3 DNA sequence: TGTGCCAGCAGCTTAGACAATAGAGCGATTGACACTTACACTGAAGCTTTCTTT.

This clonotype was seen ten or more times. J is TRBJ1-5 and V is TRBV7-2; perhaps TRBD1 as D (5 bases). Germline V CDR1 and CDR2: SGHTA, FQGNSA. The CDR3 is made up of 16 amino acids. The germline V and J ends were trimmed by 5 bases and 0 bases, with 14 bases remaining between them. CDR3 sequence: CASSRDLWDSNQPQHF. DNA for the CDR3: TGTGCCAGCAGCCGGGACCTTTGGGATAGCAATCAGCCCCAGCATTTT.

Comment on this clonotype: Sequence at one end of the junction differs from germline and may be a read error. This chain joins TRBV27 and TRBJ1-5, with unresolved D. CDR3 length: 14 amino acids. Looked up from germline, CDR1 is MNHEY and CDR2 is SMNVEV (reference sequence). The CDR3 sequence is CACSLFGVYQPQHF. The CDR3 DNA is TGTGCCTGCAGTTTATTCGGGGTCTATCAGCCCCAGCATTTT.

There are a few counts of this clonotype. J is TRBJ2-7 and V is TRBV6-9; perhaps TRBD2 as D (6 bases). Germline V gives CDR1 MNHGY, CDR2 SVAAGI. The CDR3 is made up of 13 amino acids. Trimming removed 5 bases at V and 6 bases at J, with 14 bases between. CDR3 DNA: TGTGCCAGCAGTCACTCGGGGGTCAGCGAGCAGTACGTC. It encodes CASSHSGVSEQYV.

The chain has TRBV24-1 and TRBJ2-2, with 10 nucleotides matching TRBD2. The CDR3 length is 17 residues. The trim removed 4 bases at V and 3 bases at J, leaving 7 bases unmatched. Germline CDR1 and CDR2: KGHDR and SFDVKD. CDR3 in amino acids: CATSDQAGGPYTGELFF. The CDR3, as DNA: TGTGCCACCAGTGACCAAGCGGGAGGGCCGTACACCGGGGAGCTGTTTTTT.

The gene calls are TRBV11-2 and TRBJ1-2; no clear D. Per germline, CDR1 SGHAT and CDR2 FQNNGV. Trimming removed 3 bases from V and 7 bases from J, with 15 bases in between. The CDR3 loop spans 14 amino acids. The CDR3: CASSLMVPTAGYTF. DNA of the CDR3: TGTGCCAGCAGCTTGATGGTCCCCACGGCTGGCTACACCTTC.

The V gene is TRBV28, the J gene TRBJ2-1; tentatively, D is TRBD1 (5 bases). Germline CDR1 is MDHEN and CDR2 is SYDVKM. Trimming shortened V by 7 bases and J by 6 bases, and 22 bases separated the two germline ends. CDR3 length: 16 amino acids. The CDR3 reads CASTPLRLVGANEQFF. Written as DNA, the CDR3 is TGTGCCAGCACCCCCTTAAGGCTAGTTGGGGCCAATGAGCAGTTCTTC.

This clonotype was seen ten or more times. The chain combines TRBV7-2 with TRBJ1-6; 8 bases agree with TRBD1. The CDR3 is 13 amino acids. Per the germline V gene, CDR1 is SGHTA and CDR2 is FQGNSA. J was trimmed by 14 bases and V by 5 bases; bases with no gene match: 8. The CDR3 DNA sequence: TGTGCCAGCAGCGATGGACAGGGCAGGACCCTCCACTTT. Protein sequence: CASSDGQGRTLHF. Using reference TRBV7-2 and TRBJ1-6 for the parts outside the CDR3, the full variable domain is GAGVSQSPSNKVTEKGKDVELRCDPISGHTALYWYRQSLGQGLEFLIYFQGNSAPDKSGLPSDRFSAERTGGSVSTLTIQRTQQEDSAVYLCASSDGQGRTLHFGNGTRLTVT.

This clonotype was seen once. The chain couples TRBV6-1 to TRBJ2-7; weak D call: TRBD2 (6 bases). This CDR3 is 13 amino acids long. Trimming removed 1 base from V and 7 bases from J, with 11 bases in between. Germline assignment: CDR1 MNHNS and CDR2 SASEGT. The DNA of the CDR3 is TGTGCCAGCAGTGAAGATTCGGGGGTGGAGCAGTACTTC. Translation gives CASSEDSGVEQYF.

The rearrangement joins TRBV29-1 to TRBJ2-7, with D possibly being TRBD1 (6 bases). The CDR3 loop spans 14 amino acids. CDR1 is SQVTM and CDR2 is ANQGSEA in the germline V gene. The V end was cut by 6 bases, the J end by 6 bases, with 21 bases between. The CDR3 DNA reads TGCAGCGTCAGGGGACAAAGACTCACCACCGAGCAGTACTTC. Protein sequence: CSVRGQRLTTEQYF.

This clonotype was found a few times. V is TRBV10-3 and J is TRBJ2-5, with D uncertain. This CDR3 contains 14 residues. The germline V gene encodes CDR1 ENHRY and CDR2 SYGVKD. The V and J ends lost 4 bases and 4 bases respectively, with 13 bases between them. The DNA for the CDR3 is TGTGCCATCAGTGCCAGCGTCGGAACAGAGACCCAGTACTTC. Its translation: CAISASVGTETQYF.

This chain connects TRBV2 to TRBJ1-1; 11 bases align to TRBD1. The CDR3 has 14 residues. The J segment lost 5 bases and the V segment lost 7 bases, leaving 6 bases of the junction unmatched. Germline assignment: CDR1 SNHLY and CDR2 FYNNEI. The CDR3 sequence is CASIKDRGLTEAFF. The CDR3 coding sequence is TGTGCCAGCATTAAGGACAGGGGGCTGACTGAAGCTTTCTTT. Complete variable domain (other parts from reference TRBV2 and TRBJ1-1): EPEVTQTPSHQVTQMGQEVILRCVPISNHLYFYWYRQILGQKVEFLVSFYNNEISEKSEIFDDQFSVERPDGSNFTLKIRSTKLEDSAMYFCASIKDRGLTEAFFGQGTRLTVV.

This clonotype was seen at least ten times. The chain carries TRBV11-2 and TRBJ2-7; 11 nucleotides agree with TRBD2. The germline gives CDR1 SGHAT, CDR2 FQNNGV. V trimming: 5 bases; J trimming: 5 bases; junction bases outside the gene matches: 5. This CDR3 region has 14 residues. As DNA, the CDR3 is TGTGCCAGCAGCAAACTAGCGGGAGTGAACGAGCAGTACGTC. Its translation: CASSKLAGVNEQYV.

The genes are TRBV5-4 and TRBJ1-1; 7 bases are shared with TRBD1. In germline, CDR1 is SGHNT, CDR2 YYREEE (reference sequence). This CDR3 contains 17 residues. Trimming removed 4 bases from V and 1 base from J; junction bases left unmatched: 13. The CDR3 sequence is CASSPGRGRIRNTEAFF. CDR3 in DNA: TGTGCCAGCAGCCCTGGGAGGGGGCGTATTAGGAACACTGAAGCTTTCTTT.